A selection of T cell receptor beta chains follows, all from one sample in a study of cytomegalovirus exposure and HLA in healthy donors. Some clones are missing from TCRdb's copy, which holds only in-frame ones; the method was immunoSEQ multiplex PCR. The repertoire holds about 100,000 clones, with more than 75% as singletons. Sample: PBMCs. The receptors were gathered from a woman aged 60-70 years in good health and CMV-seronegative. Each CDR3 is given with its conserved first and last residue. The order of the fields is J gene, clone size, D gene, V gene, CDR3 protein, CDR3 DNA. A D gene is named only where the DNA matches it firmly. A row's size may be missing; if present it is once, few, many or a size class.

TRBJ1-5 | . | . | TRBV27 | CASSEGGGNQPQHF | TGTGCCAGCAGTGAGGGTGGCGGCAATCAGCCCCAGCATTTT
TRBJ2-1 | once | . | TRBV5-6 | CASSLPLATVYNEQFF | TGTGCCAGCAGCTTACCCCTAGCCACCGTCTACAATGAGCAGTTCTTC
TRBJ1-4 | . | TRBD1 | TRBV6-5 | CASSYTTTGAKEKLFF | TGTGCCAGCAGTTACACTACGACAGGGGCCAAAGAAAAACTGTTTTTT
TRBJ2-2 | . | TRBD2 | TRBV5-4 | CASSALAGGNTGELFF | TGTGCCAGCAGCGCCTTAGCGGGAGGTAACACCGGGGAGCTGTTTTTT
TRBJ1-1 | few | . | TRBV11-2 | CASSLGRYIEAFF | TGTGCCAGCAGCTTAGGCCGTTACATTGAAGCTTTCTTT
TRBJ1-5 | few | TRBD1 | TRBV6-4 | CASSDVEGATQHF | TGTGCCAGCAGTGACGTAGAGGGGGCCACCCAGCATTTT
TRBJ2-5 | . | TRBD1 | TRBV29-1 | CSVAGLGLRTGRQETQYF | TGCAGCGTTGCGGGTTTAGGTTTGCGGACAGGACGACAAGAGACCCAGTACTTC
TRBJ1-1 | . | . | TRBV5-4 | CASSPWGVNTEAFF | TGTGCCAGCAGCCCCTGGGGGGTGAACACTGAAGCTTTCTTT
TRBJ1-3 | . | . | TRBV5-3 | CARSLRGRQVSGNTIYF | TGTGCCAGAAGCTTGAGGGGTAGACAGGTTTCTGGAAACACCATATATTTT
TRBJ1-5 | once | TRBD1 | TRBV19 | CATTQIGTETQPQHF | TGTGCCACCACCCAAATCGGGACAGAAACGCAGCCCCAGCATTTT
TRBJ1-5 | . | . | TRBV2 | CASRQEPNQPQHF | TGTGCCAGCAGACAGGAACCCAATCAGCCCCAGCATTTT
TRBJ2-1 | . | . | TRBV6-6 | CASTQDSTNEQFF | TGTGCCAGCACCCAAGATAGTACCAATGAGCAGTTCTTC
TRBJ1-1 | . | . | TRBV12-5 | CASAEHLSFTEAFF | TGTGCTAGTGCTGAACACCTGTCTTTTACTGAAGCTTTCTTT
TRBJ2-3 | . | TRBD2 | TRBV7-9 | CSSSRRTSGNTDTQYF | TGTTCCAGCAGCCGCCGGACTAGCGGAAACACAGATACGCAGTATTTT
TRBJ2-7 | . | . | TRBV15 | CATSQKWTGVYEQYF | TGTGCCACCAGCCAGAAGTGGACGGGGGTTTACGAGCAGTACTTC
TRBJ1-2 | . | . | TRBV30 | CAWSVWELPGYTF | TGTGCCTGGAGTGTATGGGAGCTTCCTGGCTACACCTTC
TRBJ2-2 | . | TRBD1 | TRBV2 | CASRPGQGIGELFF | TGTGCCAGCAGGCCGGGACAGGGCATCGGGGAGCTGTTTTTT
TRBJ1-1 | . | . | TRBV19 | CASSILQGNTEAFF | TGTGCCAGTAGTATTCTACAGGGGAACACTGAAGCTTTCTTT
TRBJ2-3 | . | TRBD1 | TRBV5-6 | CASSQGVSTDTQYF | TGTGCCAGCAGCCAGGGGGTTAGCACAGATACGCAGTATTTT
TRBJ2-7 | . | . | TRBV9 | CASSPRGIYEQYF | TGTGCCAGCAGCCCCCGAGGTATTTACGAGCAGTACTTC
TRBJ1-5 | . | . | TRBV4-3 | CASSQRQNQPQHF | TGCGCCAGCAGCCAGAGACAGAATCAGCCCCAGCATTTT
TRBJ1-2 | . | . | TRBV19 | CASSIVNGYGYTF | TGTGCCAGTAGTATAGTGAACGGCTATGGCTACACCTTC
TRBJ1-2 | . | TRBD1 | TRBV6-6 | CASILGQGRSYGYTF | TGTGCCAGCATCTTAGGACAGGGGAGAAGCTATGGCTACACCTTC
TRBJ2-2 | . | . | TRBV27 | CATSGLGRLGTGELFF | TGTGCCACTTCGGGACTGGGCCGTCTAGGTACCGGGGAGCTGTTTTTT
TRBJ1-4 | . | . | TRBV7-8 | CASSLGPVLRELGNEKLFF | TGTGCCAGCAGCTTAGGCCCTGTACTTCGGGAGTTGGGTAATGAAAAACTGTTTTTT
TRBJ1-5 | . | . | TRBV6-6 | CASRRETGSNQPQHF | TGTGCCAGCAGACGAGAGACAGGTAGCAATCAGCCCCAGCATTTT
TRBJ1-1 | . | . | TRBV6-6 | CASSYRQLMNTEAFF | TGTGCCAGCAGTTACCGACAGCTCATGAACACTGAAGCTTTCTTT
TRBJ1-5 | . | TRBD1 | TRBV27 | CASSIGTATEPQHF | TGTGCCAGCAGCATCGGGACAGCTACTGAGCCCCAGCATTTT
TRBJ2-1 | once | . | TRBV30 | CAWRGDYASYNEQFF | TGTGCCTGGAGGGGAGACTATGCCTCCTACAATGAGCAGTTCTTC
TRBJ2-1 | few | . | TRBV19 | CASSHTGESGSYNEQFF | TGTGCCAGTAGTCACACGGGAGAGTCCGGGTCCTACAATGAGCAGTTCTTC
TRBJ2-7 | . | . | TRBV7-9 | CASSLGSYEQYF | TGTGCCAGCAGCTTAGGCAGTTACGAGCAGTACTTC
TRBJ2-1 | . | TRBD2 | TRBV5-1 | CASSSGLAIANEQFF | TGCGCCAGCAGCTCCGGACTAGCGATCGCCAATGAGCAGTTCTTC
TRBJ2-1 | once | . | TRBV7-7 | CASSLDERNEQFF | TGTGCCAGCAGCTTAGATGAGAGGAATGAGCAGTTCTTC
TRBJ2-7 | once | . | TRBV30 | CAWTGLSYEQYF | TGTGCCTGGACGGGACTCTCCTACGAGCAGTACTTC
TRBJ1-2 | . | TRBD1 | TRBV6-6 | CASSTRDRGRGGYTF | TGTGCCAGCAGCACCCGGGACAGGGGGCGCGGTGGCTACACCTTC
TRBJ1-2 | . | . | TRBV28 | CASSLRDAGYTF | TGTGCCAGCAGTTTGAGGGATGCTGGCTACACCTTC
TRBJ2-4 | . | . | TRBV9 | CASSVDQGTNIQYF | TGTGCCAGCAGCGTAGATCAGGGGACGAACATTCAGTACTTC